The clone carrying this T cell receptor beta chain was counted only a few times. No antigen is known for it. The length of the CDR3 is 15 residues. The V end was cut by 6 bases, the J end by 1 base, with 15 bases between. A single record per CDR3 protein comes from TCRdb applying MiXCR to the RT-PCR reads. Of about 530,000 distinct CDR3 sequences listed, 10% to 15% are singletons. The sample comes from a study of response to subunit inactivated influenza vaccine. Whole-study findings and limits: A suggestion made by the authors is that each seasonal influenza vaccination recruits few new T cells.

The chain has TRBV12-3 or TRBV12-4 and TRBJ1-2, with D possibly matching TRBD1 (6 bases). Sequenced material: PBMCs from blood, taken about 40 days after vaccination. This clonotype originated in a man aged 45-65 years who received an inactivated influenza vaccine. The DNA of the CDR3 is TGTGCCAGCAGCAGAAGGACAGCATTTAACTATGGCTACACCTTC. This translates into CASSRRTAFNYGYTF.